A selection of T cell receptor beta chains follows, all from one sample in a study of spatial heterogeneity in lung cancer. MiXCR was run by TCRdb on the 5' RACE reads, yielding one entry per CDR3 protein. The data hold thousands of distinct CDR3 sequences, with 14% observed a single time. The sample in question was lung tumor tissue, obtained at surgery. The origin of the receptors is a female donor with early-stage non-small cell lung cancer. CDR3s include the opening cysteine and the closing phenylalanine or tryptophan. Fields, in order: V gene, clone size, D gene, J gene, CDR3 protein, CDR3 DNA. The D gene is left open where the match is weak. Not all rows give a size; the values are once, few, many and, for expanded clones, a class.

TRBV20-1	once	NA	TRBJ1-1	CSTNGAVNTEAFF	TGCAGTACCAACGGGGCCGTGAACACTGAAGCTTTCTTT
TRBV2	many	TRBD2	TRBJ2-3	CASSAGLAGLTDTQYF	TGTGCCAGCAGCGCGGGACTAGCGGGACTCACAGATACGCAGTATTTT
TRBV5-1	medium-sized	TRBD2	TRBJ2-7	CASSLGTSGYEQYF	TGCGCCAGCAGCCTCGGGACTAGCGGCTACGAGCAGTACTTC
TRBV15	NA	TRBD1	TRBJ2-7	CATSTGTGWSEQYF	TGTGCCACCAGCACCGGGACAGGGTGGAGCGAGCAGTACTTC
TRBV3-1	many	TRBD1	TRBJ1-1	CASSRQGSNTEAFF	TGTGCCAGCAGCCGACAGGGGTCGAACACTGAAGCTTTCTTT
TRBV20-1	medium-sized	NA	TRBJ1-5	CSARRADSNQPQHF	TGCAGTGCTAGAAGGGCAGATAGCAATCAGCCCCAGCATTTT
TRBV6-2/TRBV6-3	many	NA	TRBJ2-7	CASLSDIAYEQYF	TGTGCCAGCCTCTCTGACATAGCCTACGAGCAGTACTTC
TRBV4-2	medium-sized	NA	TRBJ1-3	CASSHIDRISGNTIYF	TGTGCCAGCAGCCATATCGACAGGATCTCTGGAAACACCATATATTTT
TRBV20-1	many	NA	TRBJ2-4	CSASGPRLAIQYF	TGCAGTGCTAGTGGTCCTAGATTGGCCATTCAGTACTTC
TRBV2	NA	TRBD1	TRBJ1-5	CASSPDPDRDDQPQHF	TGTGCCAGCTCCCCCGACCCGGACAGGGATGATCAGCCCCAGCATTTT
TRBV28	NA	NA	TRBJ1-1	CASGPANTEAFF	TGTGCCAGCGGGCCAGCTAACACTGAAGCTTTCTTT
TRBV5-4	medium-sized	TRBD1	TRBJ2-4	CASSSPRTGKNIQYF	TGTGCCAGCAGTTCCCCTCGGACAGGGAAAAACATTCAGTACTTC
TRBV7-6	NA	NA	TRBJ2-7	CASSLADHEQYF	TGTGCCAGCAGCTTAGCGGACCACGAGCAGTACTTC
TRBV27	few	NA	TRBJ1-2	CASSLSVGHFYGYTF	TGTGCCAGCAGTTTAAGTGTAGGACATTTCTATGGCTACACCTTC